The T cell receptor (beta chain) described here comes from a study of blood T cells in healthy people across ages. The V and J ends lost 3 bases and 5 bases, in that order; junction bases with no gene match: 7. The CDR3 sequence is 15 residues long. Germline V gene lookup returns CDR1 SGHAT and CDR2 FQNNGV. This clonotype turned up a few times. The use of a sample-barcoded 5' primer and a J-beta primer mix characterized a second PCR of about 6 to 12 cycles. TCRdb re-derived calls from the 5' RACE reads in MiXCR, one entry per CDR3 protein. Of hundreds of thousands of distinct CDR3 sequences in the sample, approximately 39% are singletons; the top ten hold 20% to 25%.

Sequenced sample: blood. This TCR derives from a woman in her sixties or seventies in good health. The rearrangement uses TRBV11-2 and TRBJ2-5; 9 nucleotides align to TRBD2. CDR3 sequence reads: CASSLGLAFWETQYF. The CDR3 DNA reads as TGTGCCAGCAGCTTGGGACTAGCTTTTTGGGAGACCCAGTACTTC.